This TCR beta chain emerged from a study of blood T cell repertoires in COVID-19. Study information: Specimens from acute and convalescent COVID-19 originated in the United States, Italy and Spain.

From germline, CDR1 is LGHDT and CDR2 YNNKEL (reference sequence). V was trimmed by 4 bases and J by 6 bases, leaving 18 bases between them. The CDR3 totals 15 residues. Assay used: immunoSEQ multiplex PCR; TCRdb lists only in-frame clones, some missing. This sample has around 150,000 clones; around 77% occur once, and the top ten carry 2.5% to 3%. Sequenced sample: peripheral blood. J is TRBJ2-5 and V is TRBV3-1 (or the pseudogene TRBV3-2); a possible D gene is TRBD1 (7 bases). The origin of this receptor is a man between 65 and 85 years old with acute or convalescent COVID-19. For the CDR3, the DNA is TGTGCCAGCAGCCTAAGGACGGAGGGGGCAAAGACCCAGTACTTC. Translation gives CASSLRTEGAKTQYF.